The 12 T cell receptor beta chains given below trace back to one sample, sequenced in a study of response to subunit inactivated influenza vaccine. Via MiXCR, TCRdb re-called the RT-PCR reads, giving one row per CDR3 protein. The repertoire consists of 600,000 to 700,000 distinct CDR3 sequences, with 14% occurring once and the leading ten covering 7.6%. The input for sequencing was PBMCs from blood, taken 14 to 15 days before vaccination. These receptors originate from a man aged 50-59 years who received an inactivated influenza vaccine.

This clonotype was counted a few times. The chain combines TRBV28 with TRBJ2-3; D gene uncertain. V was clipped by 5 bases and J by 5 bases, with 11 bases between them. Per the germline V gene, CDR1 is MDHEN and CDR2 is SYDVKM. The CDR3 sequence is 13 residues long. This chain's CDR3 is CASSTRLVDTQYF. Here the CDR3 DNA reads TGTGCCAGCAGTACTCGACTGGTAGATACGCAGTATTTT.

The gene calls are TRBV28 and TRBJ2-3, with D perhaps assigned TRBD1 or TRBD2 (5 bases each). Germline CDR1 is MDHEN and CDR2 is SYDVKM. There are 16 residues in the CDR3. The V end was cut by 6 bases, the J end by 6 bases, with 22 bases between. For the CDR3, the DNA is TGTGCCAGCAGACCTCGGTTCGGGGCACTCACGGATACGCAGTATTTT. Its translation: CASRPRFGALTDTQYF.

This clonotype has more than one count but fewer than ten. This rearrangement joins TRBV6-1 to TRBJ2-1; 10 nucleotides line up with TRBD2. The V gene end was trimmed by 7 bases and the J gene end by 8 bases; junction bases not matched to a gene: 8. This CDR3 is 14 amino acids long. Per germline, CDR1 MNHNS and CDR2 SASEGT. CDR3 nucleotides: TGTGCCAGCACCACAGCGGGAGGGCCCGATGAGCAGTTCTTC. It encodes CASTTAGGPDEQFF.

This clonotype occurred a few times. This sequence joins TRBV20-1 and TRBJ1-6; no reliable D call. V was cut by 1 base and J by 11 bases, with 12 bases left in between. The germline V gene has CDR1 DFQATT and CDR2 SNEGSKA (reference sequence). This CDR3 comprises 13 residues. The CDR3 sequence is CSARVGVRTPLHF. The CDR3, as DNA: TGCAGTGCTAGAGTAGGCGTCCGGACACCCCTCCACTTT.

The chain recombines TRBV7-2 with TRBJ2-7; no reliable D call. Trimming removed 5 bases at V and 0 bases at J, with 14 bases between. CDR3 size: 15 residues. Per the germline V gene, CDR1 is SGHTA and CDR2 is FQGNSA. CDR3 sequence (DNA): TGTGCCAGCAGCGCTACCCCAACGGACTCCTACGAGCAGTACTTC. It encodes CASSATPTDSYEQYF.

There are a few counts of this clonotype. The CDR3 bases are TGTGCCAGCAGCACACCCCGGGACAGGCGTGACAATGAGCAGTTCTTC. Its protein is CASSTPRDRRDNEQFF. This sequence joins TRBV11-1 and TRBJ2-1, with 8 bases fitting TRBD1. Trimming at V came to 5 bases and at J to 5 bases, leaving 11 bases not matched to a gene. This CDR3 contains 16 residues. CDR1 SGHAT and CDR2 FQDESV come from the germline V gene (reference sequence).

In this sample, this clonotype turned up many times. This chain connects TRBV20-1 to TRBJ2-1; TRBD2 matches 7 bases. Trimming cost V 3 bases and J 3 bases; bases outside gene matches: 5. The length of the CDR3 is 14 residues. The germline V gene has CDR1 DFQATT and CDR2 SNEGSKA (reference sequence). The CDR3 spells CSARSRDYYNEQFF. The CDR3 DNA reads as TGCAGTGCTAGGTCCAGGGACTACTACAATGAGCAGTTCTTC.

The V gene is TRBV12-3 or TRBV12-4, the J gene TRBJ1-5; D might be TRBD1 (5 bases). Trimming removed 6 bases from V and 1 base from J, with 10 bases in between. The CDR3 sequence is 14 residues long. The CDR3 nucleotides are TGTGCCAGCAGGTTCCGGGACAGCAATCAGCCCCAGCATTTT. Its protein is CASRFRDSNQPQHF.

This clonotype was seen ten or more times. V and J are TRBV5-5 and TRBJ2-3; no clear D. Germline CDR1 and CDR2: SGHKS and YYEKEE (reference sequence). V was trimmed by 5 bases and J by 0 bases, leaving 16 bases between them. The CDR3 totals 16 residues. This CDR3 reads CASSYDGWASTDTQYF. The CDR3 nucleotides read TGTGCCAGCAGTTATGATGGATGGGCGAGCACAGATACGCAGTATTTT.

The CDR3 loop is CSVAQGNYGYTF. CDR3 coding DNA: TGCAGCGTTGCCCAGGGGAACTATGGCTACACCTTC. This sequence joins TRBV29-1 and TRBJ1-2, with a weak D call TRBD1 (6 bases). The V gene's germline CDR1 is SQVTM and CDR2 ANQGSEA. There are 12 residues in the CDR3. With 4 bases removed from V and 2 bases from J, the gap between germline ends came to 8 bases.

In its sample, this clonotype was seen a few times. CDR3 nucleotides: TGTGCCATCAGTGAGTACAATTTCTACGAGCAGTACTTC. The encoded protein is CAISEYNFYEQYF. V and J are TRBV10-3 and TRBJ2-7, with D unclear. The CDR3 extends over 13 amino acids. The germline V gene encodes CDR1 ENHRY and CDR2 SYGVKD. Trimming left V 1 base short and J 3 bases short, with 7 bases between.

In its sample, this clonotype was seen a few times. The CDR3 region is CASSKGQSIYEQYF. The CDR3 region has the DNA TGTGCCAGCAGTAAGGGACAGAGCATTTACGAGCAGTACTTC. The chain joins TRBV28 to TRBJ2-7, with TRBD1 matching 7 bases. Germline V gene sequence: CDR1 MDHEN, CDR2 SYDVKM. V was pared by 5 bases and J by 4 bases, with 8 bases of the junction left unmatched. This CDR3 region has 14 residues.